This TCR beta chain originates from a study of blood T cell repertoires in COVID-19. The overall study: Spain, Italy and the United States supplied samples that represented acute and convalescent COVID-19.

Adults between about 18 and 95 years of age took part from fewer than 30 US areas. Clinical histories supplied by participants themselves formed the basis of cohort assignment. Data came from immunoSEQ multiplex PCR; TCRdb stores just in-frame clones and leaves some out. Here the sample spans fewer than 300,000 clones, about 87% being singletons. The receptor was derived from a woman aged 40-49 years with acute COVID-19. The source material was PBMCs or T cells enriched from blood (not recorded which).

For the CDR3, the DNA is TGTGCCAGCAAAAACACCGGGACTAGCGGGTCTGAGCAGTTCTTC. As protein: CASKNTGTSGSEQFF. This rearrangement joins TRBV6-5 to TRBJ2-1, with TRBD2 matching 12 bases. The CDR3 runs 15 residues. Germline CDR1 reads MNHEY; CDR2 reads SVGAGI. The ends lost 7 bases at V and 9 bases at J; junction bases unmatched: 10.